The clone carrying this TCR beta chain was detected ten times or more. V lost 5 bases to trimming and J lost 8 bases, with 25 bases between them. Germline loops: CDR1 SGHTA, CDR2 FQGNSA. This CDR3 comprises 16 residues. Stated time point: newly diagnosed GD, antithyroid drugs for less than 3 months. PBMC RNA was the source of the TCR library. Arm-PCR of CDR3 regions with iRepertoire HTBI primers generated TCR beta libraries. TCRdb analysed the multiplex PCR reads with MiXCR anew, one entry per CDR3 protein. The sample has about 440,000 distinct CDR3 sequences, 15% seen once. The data belong to a study of regulatory T cells in long-lasting Graves disease. This sample was shared with a second study, whose subject was T cells in Graves' hyperthyroidism and ophthalmopathy.

The sequencing here drew on peripheral blood mononuclear cells (PBMCs), taken at new diagnosis, from a patient treated with antithyroid drugs. The receptor was isolated from a woman younger than 45 with Graves disease. V gene TRBV7-2 combines with J gene TRBJ2-7, with D perhaps matching TRBD1 (6 bases). The CDR3 DNA sequence: TGTGCCAGCAGCCTAAGGGGGATCGGGGCAGAGGCGAAGCAGTACTTC. It translates to CASSLRGIGAEAKQYF. The whole variable domain, remainder taken from reference TRBV7-2 and TRBJ2-7, is GAGVSQSPSNKVTEKGKDVELRCDPISGHTALYWYRQSLGQGLEFLIYFQGNSAPDKSGLPSDRFSAERTGGSVSTLTIQRTQQEDSAVYLCASSLRGIGAEAKQYFGPGTRLTVT.